This TCR beta chain came from a study of CD8 T cell repertoires and HIV-1 epitope variants. Background on the study: The baseline condition was 1M T cells left uncultured.

A few counts support this clone. Its antigen is still unknown. Some clones are missing from TCRdb's copy, which holds only in-frame ones; the method was immunoSEQ multiplex PCR. Of 5,700 or so clones listed, about 60% were seen once; the top ten hold around two fifths. V lost 1 base and J 8 bases, leaving 8 bases between the germline ends. Looked up from germline, CDR1 is PRHDT and CDR2 is FYEKMQ (reference sequence). The CDR3 loop spans 13 amino acids. Material: cultured CD8+ T cells derived from PBMCs. J is TRBJ2-2 and V is TRBV13, with D hard to call. This clonotype was sampled from a male donor with HIV. In DNA, the CDR3 is TGTGCCAGCAGCTTAGCCACAAGGGGGGAGCTGTTTTTT. Translation: CASSLATRGELFF.